The following is a TCR beta chain sequence with its context. Its antigen remains undetermined. No base quality values were provided; no much bigger clone lies one nucleotide off. The data are from a study of blood T cells in healthy people across ages (dated by TCRdb to the mid-2010s). In terms of the full investigation: In model experiments, template switching captured about one uniquely barcoded TCR beta cDNA molecule for every two T cells. The study measured age-related changes in TCR beta repertoire diversity using deep sequencing normalized with unique cDNA molecular identifiers. The donors were divided into four age groups: young (average around 16 years), middle-aged (roughly 40), aged (approximately 62) and long-lived (roughly 88). To avoid experimental bias, donors of different ages were distributed randomly across sequencing lanes. Using the same blood draw, the study looked at two additional independent replicas of 1 million unique cDNA reads for two donors, one aged 18 to 30 and the other aged 80 or older.

Here is what the overall study found, with its caveats: Observed TCR beta diversity per million T cells fell roughly linearly with age, and a significant reduction was already apparent by age around 40. A strong correlation was found between observed TCR beta diversity and the percentage of naive T cells measured by flow cytometry. Compared with the aged group, the long-lived group had more naive CD4+ T cells, fewer expanded clones and increased TCR diversity, suggesting age selection. Estimates of total diversity based on one million sequenced T cells were regarded as lower bounds and as underestimates. Donor CMV infection status was unknown, potentially confounding age-related changes in expanded clonotypes. Because profiling used bulk unsorted PBMCs, naive and antigen-experienced compartments could not be compared conclusively.

The CDR3 holds 15 amino acids from the cysteine to the phenylalanine. Solely the CDR3 DNA is kept, with 45 bases framed from the first base. V is clipped by 6 bases and J by 0 bases, and the sequence between their germline boundaries is 13 bases long. CDR1 and CDR2 (MGHRA, YSYEKL) derive from the germline V gene. The library was prepared using 5' RACE. Reads for this sample came from an Illumina HiSeq 2500. A second PCR of roughly 6 to 12 cycles was run with a J-beta primer mix and a sample-barcoded 5' primer. A template-switch 5' adaptor carrying 12 random nucleotides introduced a unique molecular identifier onto each TCR beta cDNA molecule. At least 3 million CDR3-containing paired-end reads were obtained from each sample. All of the RNA was converted into first-strand cDNA using the Mint cDNA synthesis kit, with a TRBC-specific oligonucleotide serving as the primer. Following uracil-DNA glycosylase treatment, a first 18-cycle PCR with universal primers M1SS and BC2_uni_R was performed on all cDNA. Processing in the source paper ran as follows. For normalization, 1 million high-quality reads, each with a distinct molecular identifier, were randomly selected from each sample. Instead of being binned into consensus sequences, reads with shared molecular identifiers were discarded. MiTCR, run with a Q25 quality threshold and the strictest error-elimination algorithm, handled CDR3 identification, clonotype clustering and error correction. Lower-bound total TCR beta diversity was estimated with a nonparametric unseen species model using Euler transformation. TCRdb reprocessing: public reads trimmed at Q25 with fastp, clones called with MiXCR, in-frame beta chains kept. Rows merge per CDR3 protein into single entries with the most common DNA and genes. In this record, the V and J calls reflect TCRdb's handling and not the investigators' own analysis. Within this sample are 1.5 million to 2 million distinct CDR3 sequences, with 28% of them counted one time only. The top ten clones comprise about 7.7% of the sample.

The approximately 41 donors, aged roughly 6 to 95 years, were systemically healthy Caucasian individuals from Russia. Each donor gave roughly 9 milliliters of peripheral blood, drawn into EDTA-treated Vacutainer tubes. Ficoll-Paque density-gradient centrifugation was used to isolate PBMCs, with at least 7 million obtained per sample. Trizol reagent was used to extract total RNA from the PBMCs, yielding at least 5.5 micrograms per sample. Naive CD45RAhigh/CD27high T cell percentages were measured by flow cytometry on a PBMC aliquot from every donor. This TCR came from a woman in her twenties or thirties in good health. Sequencing was performed on blood. In this chain, TRBV4-1 is recombined with TRBJ2-3; the D segment may tentatively be TRBD1 or TRBD2, each giving 5 matched bases. The base sequence is TGCGCCAGCAGAAGGGACGGATATAGCACAGATACGCAGTATTTT. This sequence encodes CASRRDGYSTDTQYF.